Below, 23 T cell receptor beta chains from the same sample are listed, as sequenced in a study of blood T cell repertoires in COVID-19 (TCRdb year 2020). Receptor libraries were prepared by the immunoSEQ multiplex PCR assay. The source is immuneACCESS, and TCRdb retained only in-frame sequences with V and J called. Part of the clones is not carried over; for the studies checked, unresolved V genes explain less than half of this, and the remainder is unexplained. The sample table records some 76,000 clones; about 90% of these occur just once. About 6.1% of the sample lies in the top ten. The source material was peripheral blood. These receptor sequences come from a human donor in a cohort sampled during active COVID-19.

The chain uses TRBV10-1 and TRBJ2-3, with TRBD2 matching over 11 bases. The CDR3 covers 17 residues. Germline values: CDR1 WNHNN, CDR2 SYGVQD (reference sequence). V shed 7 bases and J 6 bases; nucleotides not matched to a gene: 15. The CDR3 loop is CASTSSTLAGGRDTQYF. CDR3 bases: TGCGCCAGCACTTCTTCAACGCTAGCGGGGGGCCGCGATACGCAGTATTTT.

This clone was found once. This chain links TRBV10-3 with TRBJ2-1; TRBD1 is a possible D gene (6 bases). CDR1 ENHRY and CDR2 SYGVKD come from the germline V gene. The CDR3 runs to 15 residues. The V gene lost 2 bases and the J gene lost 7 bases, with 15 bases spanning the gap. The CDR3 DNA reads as TGTGCCATCAGTGAGGGGGACACAGGGAGAAATGAGCAGTTCTTC. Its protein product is CAISEGDTGRNEQFF.

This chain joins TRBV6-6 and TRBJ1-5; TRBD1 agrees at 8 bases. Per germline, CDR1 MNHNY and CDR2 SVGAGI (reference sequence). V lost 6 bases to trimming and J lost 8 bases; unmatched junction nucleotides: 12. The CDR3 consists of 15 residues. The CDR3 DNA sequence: TGTGCCAGCAGCTCGGACAGGGCTCCCTTGAAGCCCCAGCATTTT. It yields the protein CASSSDRAPLKPQHF.

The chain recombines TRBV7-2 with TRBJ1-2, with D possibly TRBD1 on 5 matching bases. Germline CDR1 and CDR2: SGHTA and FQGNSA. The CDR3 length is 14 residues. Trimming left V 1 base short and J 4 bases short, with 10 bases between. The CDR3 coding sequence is TGTGCCAGCAGCTTAGGGCAGGGAAGCTATGGCTACACCTTC. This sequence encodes CASSLGQGSYGYTF.

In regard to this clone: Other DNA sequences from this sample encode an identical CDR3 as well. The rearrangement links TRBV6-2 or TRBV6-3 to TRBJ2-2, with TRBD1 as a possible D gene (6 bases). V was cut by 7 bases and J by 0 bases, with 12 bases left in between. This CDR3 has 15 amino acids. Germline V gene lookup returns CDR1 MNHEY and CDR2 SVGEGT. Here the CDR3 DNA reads TGTGCCAGCATCCCTACAGGGCCGAACACCGGGGAGCTGTTTTTT. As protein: CASIPTGPNTGELFF.

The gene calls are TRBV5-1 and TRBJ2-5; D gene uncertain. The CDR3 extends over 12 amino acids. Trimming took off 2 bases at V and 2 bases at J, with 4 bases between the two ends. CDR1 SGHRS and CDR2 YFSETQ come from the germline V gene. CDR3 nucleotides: TGCGCCAGCAGCTTCGGTCAAGAGACCCAGTACTTC. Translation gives CASSFGQETQYF.

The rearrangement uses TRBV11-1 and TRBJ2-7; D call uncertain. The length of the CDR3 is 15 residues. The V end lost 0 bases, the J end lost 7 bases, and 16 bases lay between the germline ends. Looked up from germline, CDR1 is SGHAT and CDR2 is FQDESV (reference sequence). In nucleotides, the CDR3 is TGTGCCAGCAGCTTAGCCCGCGCCACCCACTGGGAGCAGTACTTC. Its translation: CASSLARATHWEQYF.

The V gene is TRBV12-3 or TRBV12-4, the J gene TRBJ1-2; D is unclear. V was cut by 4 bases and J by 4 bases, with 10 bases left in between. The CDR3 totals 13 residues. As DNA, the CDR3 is TGTGCCAGCAGTTCCTTTCGCGGCTATGGCTACACCTTC. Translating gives CASSSFRGYGYTF.

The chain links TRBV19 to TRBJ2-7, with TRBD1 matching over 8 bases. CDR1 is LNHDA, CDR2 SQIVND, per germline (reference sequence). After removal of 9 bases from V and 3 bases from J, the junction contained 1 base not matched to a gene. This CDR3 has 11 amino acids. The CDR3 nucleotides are TGTGCCAGCGGACAGGGCTACGAGCAGTACTTC. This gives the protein CASGQGYEQYF.

The CDR3 DNA is TGTGCCTGGAGTTACAACGGGGGGCCCTCCTACAATGAGCAGTTCTTC. Its protein is CAWSYNGGPSYNEQFF. The rearrangement links TRBV30 to TRBJ2-1, with TRBD2 as a possible D gene (7 bases). Germline assignment: CDR1 GTSNPN and CDR2 SVGIG (reference sequence). The CDR3 has 16 residues. The germline V and J ends were trimmed by 2 bases and 0 bases, with 14 bases remaining between them.

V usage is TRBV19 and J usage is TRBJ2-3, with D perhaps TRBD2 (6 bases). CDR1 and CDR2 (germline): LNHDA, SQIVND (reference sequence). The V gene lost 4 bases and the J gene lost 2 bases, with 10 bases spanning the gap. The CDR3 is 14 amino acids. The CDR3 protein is CASSTSDFTDTQYF. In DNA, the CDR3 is TGTGCCAGTAGTACTAGCGACTTCACAGATACGCAGTATTTT.

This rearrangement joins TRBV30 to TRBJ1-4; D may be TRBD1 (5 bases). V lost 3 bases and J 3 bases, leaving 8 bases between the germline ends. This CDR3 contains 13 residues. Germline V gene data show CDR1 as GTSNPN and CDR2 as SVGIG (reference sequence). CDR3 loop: CAWSPGPNEKLFF. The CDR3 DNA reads TGTGCCTGGAGCCCAGGGCCTAATGAAAAACTGTTTTTT.

This CDR3 reads CASSDPSGGAYEQFF. The CDR3 DNA reads as TGTGCCAGCAGTGATCCTAGCGGGGGGGCCTATGAGCAGTTCTTC. This chain links TRBV2 with TRBJ2-1, with 12 bases matching TRBD2. Trimming took 3 bases from V and 8 from J; bases not matched to a gene: 5. Germline-derived CDR1 and CDR2 are SNHLY and FYNNEI. The CDR3 sequence is 15 residues long.

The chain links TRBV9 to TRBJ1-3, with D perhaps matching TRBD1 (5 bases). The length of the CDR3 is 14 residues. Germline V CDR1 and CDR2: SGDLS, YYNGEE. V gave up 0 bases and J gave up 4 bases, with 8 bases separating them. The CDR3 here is CASSVAGNGNTIYF. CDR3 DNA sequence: TGTGCCAGCAGCGTAGCAGGGAACGGAAACACCATATATTTT.

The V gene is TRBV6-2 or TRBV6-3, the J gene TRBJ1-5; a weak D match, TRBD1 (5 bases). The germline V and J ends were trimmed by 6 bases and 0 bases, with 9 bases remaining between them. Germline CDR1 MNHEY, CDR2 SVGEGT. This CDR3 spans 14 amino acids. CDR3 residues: CASSRTLSNQPQHF. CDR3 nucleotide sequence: TGTGCCAGCAGCCGGACACTTAGCAATCAGCCCCAGCATTTT.

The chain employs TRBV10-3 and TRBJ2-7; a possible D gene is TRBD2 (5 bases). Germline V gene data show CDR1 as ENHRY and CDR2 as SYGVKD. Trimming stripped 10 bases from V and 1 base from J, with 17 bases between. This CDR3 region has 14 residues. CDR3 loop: CATGQDWQSYEQYF. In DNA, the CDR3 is TGTGCCACAGGCCAGGACTGGCAGTCCTACGAGCAGTACTTC.

The CDR3 sequence is CASSSGQGSDYGYTF. CDR3 sequence (DNA): TGTGCCAGCAGCTCAGGACAGGGGTCTGACTATGGCTACACCTTC. V is TRBV7-2 and J is TRBJ1-2; 9 bases match TRBD1. Germline V gene data show CDR1 as SGHTA and CDR2 as FQGNSA. The CDR3 runs 15 residues. J lost 3 bases, V lost 4 bases, and 6 bases had no gene match.

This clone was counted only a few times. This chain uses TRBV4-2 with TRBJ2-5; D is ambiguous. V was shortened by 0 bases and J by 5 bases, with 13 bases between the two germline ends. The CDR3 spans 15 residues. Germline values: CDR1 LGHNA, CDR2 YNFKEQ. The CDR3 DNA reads TGTGCCAGCAGCCAAGATGAGTTGGGCCGGGAGACCCAGTACTTC. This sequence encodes CASSQDELGRETQYF.

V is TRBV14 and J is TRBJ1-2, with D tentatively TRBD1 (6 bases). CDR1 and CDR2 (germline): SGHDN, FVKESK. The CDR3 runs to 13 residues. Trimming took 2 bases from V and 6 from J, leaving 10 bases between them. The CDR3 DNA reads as TGTGCCAGCAGCCAACAGGGGTGGGATGGCTACACCTTC. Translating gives CASSQQGWDGYTF.

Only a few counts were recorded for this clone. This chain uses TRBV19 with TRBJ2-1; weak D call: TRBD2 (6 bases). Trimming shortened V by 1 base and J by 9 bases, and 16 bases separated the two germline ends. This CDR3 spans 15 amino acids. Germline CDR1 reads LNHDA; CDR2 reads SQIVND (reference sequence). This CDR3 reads CASSIGGGRRGEQFF. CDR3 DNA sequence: TGTGCCAGTAGTATAGGTGGAGGGAGACGTGGTGAGCAGTTCTTC. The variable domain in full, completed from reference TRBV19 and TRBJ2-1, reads DGGITQSPKYLFRKEGQNVTLSCEQNLNHDAMYWYRQDPGQGLRLIYYSQIVNDFQKGDIAEGYSVSREKKESFPLTVTSAQKNPTAFYLCASSIGGGRRGEQFFGPGTRLTVL.

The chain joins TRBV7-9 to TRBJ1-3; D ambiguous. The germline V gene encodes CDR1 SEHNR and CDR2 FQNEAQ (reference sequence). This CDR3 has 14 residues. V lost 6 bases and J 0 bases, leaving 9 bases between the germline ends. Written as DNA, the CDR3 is TGTGCCAGCAGTACCGGGGACTCTGGAAACACCATATATTTT. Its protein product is CASSTGDSGNTIYF.

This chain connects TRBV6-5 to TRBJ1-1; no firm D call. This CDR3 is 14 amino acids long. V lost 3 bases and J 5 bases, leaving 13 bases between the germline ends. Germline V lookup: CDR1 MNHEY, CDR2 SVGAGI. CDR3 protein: CASSYAVARTEAFF. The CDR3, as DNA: TGTGCCAGCAGTTATGCTGTGGCCAGAACTGAAGCTTTCTTT.

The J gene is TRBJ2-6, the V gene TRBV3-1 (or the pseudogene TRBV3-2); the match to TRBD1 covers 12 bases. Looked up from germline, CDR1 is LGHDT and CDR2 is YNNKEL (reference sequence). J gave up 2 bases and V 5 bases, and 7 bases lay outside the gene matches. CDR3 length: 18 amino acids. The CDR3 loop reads CASSSGTGGVTGANVLTF. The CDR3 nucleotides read TGTGCCAGCAGCTCTGGGACAGGGGGCGTAACTGGGGCCAACGTCCTGACTTTC.